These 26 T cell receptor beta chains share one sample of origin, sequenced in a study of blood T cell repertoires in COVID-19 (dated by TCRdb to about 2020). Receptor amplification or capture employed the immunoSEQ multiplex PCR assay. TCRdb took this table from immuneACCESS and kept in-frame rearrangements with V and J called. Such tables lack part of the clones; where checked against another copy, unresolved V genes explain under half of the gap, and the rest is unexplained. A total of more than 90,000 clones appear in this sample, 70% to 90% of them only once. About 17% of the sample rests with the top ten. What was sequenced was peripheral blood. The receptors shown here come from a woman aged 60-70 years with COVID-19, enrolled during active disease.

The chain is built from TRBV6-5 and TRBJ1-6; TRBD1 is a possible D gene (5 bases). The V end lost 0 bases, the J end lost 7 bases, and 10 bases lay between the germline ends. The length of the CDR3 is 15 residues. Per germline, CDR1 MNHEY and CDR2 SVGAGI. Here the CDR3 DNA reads TGTGCCAGCAGTTACTCGTGGCAGGGAAATTCACCCCTCCACTTT. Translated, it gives CASSYSWQGNSPLHF.

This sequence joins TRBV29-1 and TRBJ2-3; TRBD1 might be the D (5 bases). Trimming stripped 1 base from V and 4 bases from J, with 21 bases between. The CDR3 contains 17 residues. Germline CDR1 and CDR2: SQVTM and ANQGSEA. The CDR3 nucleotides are TGCAGCGTTGAAGTCCCCCTTGGCAGGGTCATCCCAGATACGCAGTATTTT. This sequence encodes CSVEVPLGRVIPDTQYF.

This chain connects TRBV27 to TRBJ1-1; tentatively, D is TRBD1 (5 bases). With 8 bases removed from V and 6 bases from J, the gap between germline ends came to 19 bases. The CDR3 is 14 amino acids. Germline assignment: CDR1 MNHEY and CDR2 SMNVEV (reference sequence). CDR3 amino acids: CASHPGQGYSEAFF. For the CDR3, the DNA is TGTGCCAGCCACCCGGGTCAGGGCTATTCTGAAGCTTTCTTT.

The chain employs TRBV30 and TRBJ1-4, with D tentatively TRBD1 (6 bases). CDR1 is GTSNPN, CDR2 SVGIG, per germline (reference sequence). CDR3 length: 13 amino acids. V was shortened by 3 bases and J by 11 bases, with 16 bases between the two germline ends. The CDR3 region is CAWSASGARKLFF. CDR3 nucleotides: TGTGCCTGGAGCGCCTCAGGGGCGCGGAAACTGTTTTTT.

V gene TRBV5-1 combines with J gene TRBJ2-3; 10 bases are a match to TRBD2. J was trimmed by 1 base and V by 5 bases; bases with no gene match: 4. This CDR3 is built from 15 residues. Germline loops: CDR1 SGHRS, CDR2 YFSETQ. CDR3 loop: CASSERGGGTDTQYF. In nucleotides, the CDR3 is TGCGCCAGCAGTGAGCGGGGGGGCGGCACAGATACGCAGTATTTT. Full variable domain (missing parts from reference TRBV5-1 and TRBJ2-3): KAGVTQTPRYLIKTRGQQVTLSCSPISGHRSVSWYQQTPGQGLQFLFEYFSETQRNKGNFPGRFSGRQFSNSRSEMNVSTLELGDSALYLCASSERGGGTDTQYFGPGTRLTVL.

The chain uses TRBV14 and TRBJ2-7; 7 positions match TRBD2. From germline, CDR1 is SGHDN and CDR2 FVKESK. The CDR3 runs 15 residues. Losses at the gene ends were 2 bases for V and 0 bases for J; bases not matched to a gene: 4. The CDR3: CASSQYRGSSYEQYF. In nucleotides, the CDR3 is TGTGCCAGCAGCCAATATCGCGGGAGCTCCTACGAGCAGTACTTC.

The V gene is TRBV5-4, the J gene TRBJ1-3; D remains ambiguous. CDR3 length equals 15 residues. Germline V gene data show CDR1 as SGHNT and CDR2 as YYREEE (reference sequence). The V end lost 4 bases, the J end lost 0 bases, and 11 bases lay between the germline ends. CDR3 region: CASSLDPGSGNTIYF. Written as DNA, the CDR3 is TGTGCCAGCAGCCTTGACCCAGGCTCTGGAAACACCATATATTTT.

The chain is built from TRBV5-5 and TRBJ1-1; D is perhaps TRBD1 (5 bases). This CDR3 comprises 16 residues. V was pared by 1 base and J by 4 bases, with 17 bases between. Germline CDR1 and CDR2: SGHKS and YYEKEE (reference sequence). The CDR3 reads CASSLTLGPPVTEAFF. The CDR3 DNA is TGTGCCAGCAGCTTGACGTTGGGGCCACCGGTCACTGAAGCTTTCTTT.

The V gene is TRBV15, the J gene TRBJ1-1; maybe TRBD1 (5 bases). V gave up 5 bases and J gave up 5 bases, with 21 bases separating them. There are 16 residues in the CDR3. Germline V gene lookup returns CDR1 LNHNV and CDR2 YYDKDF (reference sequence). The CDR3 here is CATSRGGTSGGTEAFF. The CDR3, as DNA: TGTGCCACCAGCCGAGGCGGGACTTCTGGCGGTACTGAAGCTTTCTTT.

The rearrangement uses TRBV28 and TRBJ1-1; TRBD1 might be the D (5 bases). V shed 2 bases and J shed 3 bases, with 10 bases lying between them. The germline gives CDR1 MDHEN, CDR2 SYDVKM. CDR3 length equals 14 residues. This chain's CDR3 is CASSLIRGDTEAFF. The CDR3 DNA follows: TGTGCCAGCAGTTTAATAAGGGGTGACACTGAAGCTTTCTTT.

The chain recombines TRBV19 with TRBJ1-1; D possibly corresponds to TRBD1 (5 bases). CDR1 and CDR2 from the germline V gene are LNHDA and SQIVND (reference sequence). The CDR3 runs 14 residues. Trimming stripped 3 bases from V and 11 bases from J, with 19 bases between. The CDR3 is CASSIPHRDLYAFF. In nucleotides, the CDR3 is TGTGCCAGTAGTATCCCACACCGGGACTTGTACGCTTTCTTT.

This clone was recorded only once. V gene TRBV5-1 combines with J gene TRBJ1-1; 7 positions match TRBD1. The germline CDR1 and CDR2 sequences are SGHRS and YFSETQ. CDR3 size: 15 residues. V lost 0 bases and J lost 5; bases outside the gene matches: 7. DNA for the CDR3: TGCGCCAGCAGCTTGGGGGGGACAGTCCGGACTGAAGCTTTCTTT. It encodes CASSLGGTVRTEAFF. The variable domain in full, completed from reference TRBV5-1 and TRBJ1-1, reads KAGVTQTPRYLIKTRGQQVTLSCSPISGHRSVSWYQQTPGQGLQFLFEYFSETQRNKGNFPGRFSGRQFSNSRSEMNVSTLELGDSALYLCASSLGGTVRTEAFFGQGTRLTVV.

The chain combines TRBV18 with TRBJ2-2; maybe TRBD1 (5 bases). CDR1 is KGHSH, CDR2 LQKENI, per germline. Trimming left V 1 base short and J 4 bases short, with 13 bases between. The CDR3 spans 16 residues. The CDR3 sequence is CASSPQGPGPTGELFF. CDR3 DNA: TGTGCCAGCTCACCACAGGGGCCGGGCCCCACCGGGGAGCTGTTTTTT.

CDR3 nucleotide sequence: TGCAGCGTTCGGGGACGGGGTGGAGGGACCTTGGACACCGGGGAGCTGTTTTTT. This sequence encodes CSVRGRGGGTLDTGELFF. The V and J genes are TRBV29-1 and TRBJ2-2, with D tentatively TRBD2 (6 bases). V was clipped by 5 bases and J by 3 bases, with 25 bases between them. The CDR3 length is 18 residues. Germline V gives CDR1 SQVTM, CDR2 ANQGSEA.

CDR3 nucleotides: TGTGCCAGCAGCTTAGCGGCAGTAAACACCGGGGAGCTGTTTTTT. Translation gives CASSLAAVNTGELFF. The chain has TRBV7-2 and TRBJ2-2; no clear D gene. V lost 0 bases and J 2 bases, leaving 7 bases between the germline ends. Germline V lookup: CDR1 SGHTA, CDR2 FQGNSA. The CDR3 consists of 15 residues. Complete variable domain (other parts from reference TRBV7-2 and TRBJ2-2): GAGVSQSPSNKVTEKGKDVELRCDPISGHTALYWYRQSLGQGLEFLIYFQGNSAPDKSGLPSDRFSAERTGGSVSTLTIQRTQQEDSAVYLCASSLAAVNTGELFFGEGSRLTVL.

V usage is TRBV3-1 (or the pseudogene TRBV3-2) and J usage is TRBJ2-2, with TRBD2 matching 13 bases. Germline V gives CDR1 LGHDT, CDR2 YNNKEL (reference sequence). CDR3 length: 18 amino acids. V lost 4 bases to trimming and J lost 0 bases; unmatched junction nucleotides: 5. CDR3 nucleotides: TGTGCCAGCAGCCCGCAGACTAGCGGGGGGTCGAACACCGGGGAGCTGTTTTTT. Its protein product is CASSPQTSGGSNTGELFF.

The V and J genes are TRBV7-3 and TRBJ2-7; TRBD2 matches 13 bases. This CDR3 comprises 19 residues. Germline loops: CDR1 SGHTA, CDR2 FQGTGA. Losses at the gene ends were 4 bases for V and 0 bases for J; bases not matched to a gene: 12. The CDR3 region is CASSSHRLAGGRGSYEQYF. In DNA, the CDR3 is TGTGCCAGCAGCTCCCATAGACTAGCGGGGGGTCGAGGCTCCTACGAGCAGTACTTC. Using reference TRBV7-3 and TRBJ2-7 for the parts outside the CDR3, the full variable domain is GAGVSQTPSNKVTEKGKYVELRCDPISGHTALYWYRQSLGQGPEFLIYFQGTGAADDSGLPNDRFFAVRPEGSVSTLKIQRTERGDSAVYLCASSSHRLAGGRGSYEQYFGPGTRLTVT.

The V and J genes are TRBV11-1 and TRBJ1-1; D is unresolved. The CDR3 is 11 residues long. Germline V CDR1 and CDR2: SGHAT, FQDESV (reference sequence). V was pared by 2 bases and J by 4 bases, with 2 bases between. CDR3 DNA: TGTGCCAGCAGCTTACTCACTGAAGCTTTCTTT. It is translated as CASSLLTEAFF.

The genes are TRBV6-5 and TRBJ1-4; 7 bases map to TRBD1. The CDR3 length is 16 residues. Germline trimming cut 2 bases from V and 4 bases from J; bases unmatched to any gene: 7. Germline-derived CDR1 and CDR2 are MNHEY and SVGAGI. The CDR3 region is CASSYQGTVSNEKLFF. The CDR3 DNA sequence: TGTGCCAGCAGTTACCAAGGGACAGTGAGTAATGAAAAACTGTTTTTT.

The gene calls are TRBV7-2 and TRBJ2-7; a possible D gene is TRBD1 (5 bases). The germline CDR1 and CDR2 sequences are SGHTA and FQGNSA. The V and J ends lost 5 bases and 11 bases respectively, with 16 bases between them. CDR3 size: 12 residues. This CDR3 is CASSPTGPQKYF. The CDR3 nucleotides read TGTGCCAGCAGCCCTACAGGTCCCCAGAAGTACTTC.

Written as DNA, the CDR3 is TGTGCCAGCAGCTCCTACTCCTATAATTCACCCCTCCACTTT. Translating gives CASSSYSYNSPLHF. The V call is TRBV11-2, the J call TRBJ1-6; D is ambiguous. The CDR3 runs to 14 residues. Trimming shortened V by 4 bases and J by 0 bases, and 4 bases separated the two germline ends. Per the germline V gene, CDR1 is SGHAT and CDR2 is FQNNGV. Based on the CDR3 plus reference TRBV11-2 and TRBJ1-6, the full variable domain is EAGVAQSPRYKIIEKRQSVAFWCNPISGHATLYWYQQILGQGPKLLIQFQNNGVVDDSQLPKDRFSAERLKGVDSTLKIQPAKLEDSAVYLCASSSYSYNSPLHFGNGTRLTVT.

CDR3 amino acids: CASSVGGQPYNEQFF. In nucleotides, the CDR3 is TGTGCCAGCAGCGTAGGGGGACAGCCATACAATGAGCAGTTCTTC. This sequence joins TRBV9 and TRBJ2-1, with 7 bases matching TRBD1. Per germline, CDR1 SGDLS and CDR2 YYNGEE. CDR3 length equals 15 residues. V gave up 0 bases and J gave up 4 bases; unmatched junction bases: 4.

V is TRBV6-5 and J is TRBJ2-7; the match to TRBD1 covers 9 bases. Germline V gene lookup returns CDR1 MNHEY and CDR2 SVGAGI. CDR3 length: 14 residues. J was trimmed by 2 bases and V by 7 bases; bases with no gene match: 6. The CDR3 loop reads CASKKDRGTYEQYF. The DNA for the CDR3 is TGTGCCAGCAAAAAGGACAGGGGAACCTACGAGCAGTACTTC.

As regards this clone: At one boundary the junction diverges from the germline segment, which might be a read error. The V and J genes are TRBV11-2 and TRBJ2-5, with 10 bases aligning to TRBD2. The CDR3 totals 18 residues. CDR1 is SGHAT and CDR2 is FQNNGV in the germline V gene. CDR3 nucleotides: TGTGCCAGCAGTTTAGGCAGGTCTAGCGGGGGTCGGGGAGAGACCCAGTACTTC. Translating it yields CASSLGRSSGGRGETQYF.

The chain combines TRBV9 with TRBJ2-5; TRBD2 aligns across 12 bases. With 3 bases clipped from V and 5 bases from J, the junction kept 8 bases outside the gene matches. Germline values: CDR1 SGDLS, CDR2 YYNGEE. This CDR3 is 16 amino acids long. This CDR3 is CASSDNLAGGLETQYF. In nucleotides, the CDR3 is TGTGCCAGCAGCGATAATCTAGCGGGGGGGTTGGAGACCCAGTACTTC.

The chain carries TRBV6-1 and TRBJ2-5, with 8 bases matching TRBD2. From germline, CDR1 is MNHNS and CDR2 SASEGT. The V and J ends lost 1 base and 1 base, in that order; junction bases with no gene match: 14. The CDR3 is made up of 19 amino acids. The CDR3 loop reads CASSEGRGDAFFRQETQYF. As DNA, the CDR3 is TGTGCCAGCAGTGAAGGGCGGGGGGACGCATTTTTCCGCCAAGAGACCCAGTACTTC.